The present T cell receptor beta chain was sequenced within a study of blood T cell repertoires in COVID-19. Turning to the study itself: COVID-19 samples from acute and convalescent phases originated in the United States, Italy and Spain. PBMCs, B-cell-depleted T cells, or T cells provided the cDNA or gDNA that made up the material.

Original processing methods: The assay estimated nucleated cells by amplifying reference gene primers. Profiling relied on immunoSEQ multiplex PCR, and the TCRdb table lists in-frame clones only, not all of them. V and J calls and clone size are as listed in that table; D and trimming were resolved from the DNA. Of roughly 460,000 clones listed, 70% to 90% were seen once; the top ten hold roughly 0.76%. In this sample, this clone turned up once. CDR1 is SGHTA and CDR2 is FQGNSA in the germline V gene. With 1 base clipped from V and 5 bases from J, the junction kept 13 bases outside the gene matches. The CDR3 is 17 residues long.

This chain joins TRBV7-2 and TRBJ2-7; the match to TRBD2 covers 8 bases. The clonotype originates from a man aged 18 to 30 with COVID-19, enrolled during active disease. The sequenced sample consisted of peripheral blood. The CDR3, as DNA: TGTGCCAGCAGCTTAGTAGCGGGAACCCCACCTCCGAACGAGCAGTACTTC. Translation gives CASSLVAGTPPPNEQYF.